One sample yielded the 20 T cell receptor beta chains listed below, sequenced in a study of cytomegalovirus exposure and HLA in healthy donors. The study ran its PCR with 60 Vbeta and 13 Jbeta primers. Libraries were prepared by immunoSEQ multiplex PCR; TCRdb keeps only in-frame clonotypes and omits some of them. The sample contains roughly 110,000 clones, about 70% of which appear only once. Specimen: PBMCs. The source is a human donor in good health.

CDR3 coding DNA: TGTGCCAGCAGCTTAGTCTCCCGGCAGGGGATAAATAGCAATCAGCCCCAGCATTTT. It is translated as CASSLVSRQGINSNQPQHF. The J gene is TRBJ1-5, the V gene TRBV7-8; a possible D gene is TRBD1 (6 bases). Germline V lookup: CDR1 SGHVS, CDR2 FQNEAQ. This CDR3 comprises 19 residues. V lost 1 base and J 0 bases, leaving 19 bases between the germline ends.

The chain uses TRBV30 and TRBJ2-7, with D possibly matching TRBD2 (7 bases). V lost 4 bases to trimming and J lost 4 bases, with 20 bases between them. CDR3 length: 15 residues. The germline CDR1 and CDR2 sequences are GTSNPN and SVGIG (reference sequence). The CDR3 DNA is TGTGCCTGGATACGAAAGGGGGGGACGACTTACGAGCAGTACTTC. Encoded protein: CAWIRKGGTTYEQYF.

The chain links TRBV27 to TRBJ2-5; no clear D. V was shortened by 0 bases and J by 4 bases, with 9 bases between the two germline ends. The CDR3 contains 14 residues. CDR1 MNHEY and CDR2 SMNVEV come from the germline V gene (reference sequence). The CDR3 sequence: CASSLSRLTETQYF. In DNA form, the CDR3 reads TGTGCCAGCAGTTTATCCCGACTCACAGAGACCCAGTACTTC.

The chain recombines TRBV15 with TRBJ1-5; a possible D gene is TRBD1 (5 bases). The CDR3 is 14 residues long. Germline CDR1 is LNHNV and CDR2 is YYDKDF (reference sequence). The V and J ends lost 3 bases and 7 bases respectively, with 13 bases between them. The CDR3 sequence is CATSRAGMGQPQHF. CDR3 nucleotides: TGTGCCACCAGCAGGGCAGGGATGGGGCAGCCCCAGCATTTT.

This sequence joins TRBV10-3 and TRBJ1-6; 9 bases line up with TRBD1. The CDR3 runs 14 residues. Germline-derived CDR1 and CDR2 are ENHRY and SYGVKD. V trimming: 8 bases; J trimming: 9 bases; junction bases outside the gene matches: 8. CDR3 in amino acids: CAIGRGQGGSPLHF. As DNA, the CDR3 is TGTGCCATCGGCCGGGGACAGGGTGGTTCACCCCTCCACTTT.

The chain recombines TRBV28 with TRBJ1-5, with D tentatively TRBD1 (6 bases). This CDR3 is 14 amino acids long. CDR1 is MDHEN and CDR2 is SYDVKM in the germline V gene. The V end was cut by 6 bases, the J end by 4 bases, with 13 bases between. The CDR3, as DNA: TGTGCCAGCAGCCATGGGACAACGAATCAGCCCCAGCATTTT. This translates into CASSHGTTNQPQHF.

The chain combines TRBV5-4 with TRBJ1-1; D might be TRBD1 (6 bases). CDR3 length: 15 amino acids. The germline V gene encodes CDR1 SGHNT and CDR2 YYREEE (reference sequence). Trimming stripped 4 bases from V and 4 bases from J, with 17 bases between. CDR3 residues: CASSPNRAQGTEAFF. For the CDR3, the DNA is TGTGCCAGCAGCCCCAACAGGGCGCAAGGCACTGAAGCTTTCTTT.

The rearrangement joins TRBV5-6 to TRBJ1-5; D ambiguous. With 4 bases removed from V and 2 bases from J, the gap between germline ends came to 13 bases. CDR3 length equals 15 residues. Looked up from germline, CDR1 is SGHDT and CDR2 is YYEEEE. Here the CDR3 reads CASSQRGRRNQPQHF. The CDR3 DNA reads TGTGCCAGCAGCCAAAGAGGCAGACGCAATCAGCCCCAGCATTTT.

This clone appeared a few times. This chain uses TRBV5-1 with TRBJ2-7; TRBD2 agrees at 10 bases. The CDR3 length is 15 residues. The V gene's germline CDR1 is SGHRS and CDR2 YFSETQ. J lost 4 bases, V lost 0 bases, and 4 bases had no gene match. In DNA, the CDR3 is TGCGCCAGCAGCTTGGCTAGCGGGAGCTGGTACGAGCAGTACTTC. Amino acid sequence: CASSLASGSWYEQYF.

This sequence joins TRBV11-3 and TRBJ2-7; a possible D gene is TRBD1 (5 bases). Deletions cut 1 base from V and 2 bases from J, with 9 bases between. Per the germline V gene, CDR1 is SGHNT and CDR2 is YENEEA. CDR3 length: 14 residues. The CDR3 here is CASSLGGTTYEQYF. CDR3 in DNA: TGTGCCAGCAGCTTAGGGGGCACTACCTACGAGCAGTACTTC. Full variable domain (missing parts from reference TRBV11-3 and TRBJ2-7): EAGVVQSPRYKIIEKKQPVAFWCNPISGHNTLYWYLQNLGQGPELLIRYENEEAVDDSQLPKDRFSAERLKGVDSTLKIQPAELGDSAVYLCASSLGGTTYEQYFGPGTRLTVT.

The CDR3 region is CASSESPATNEKLFF. The CDR3 bases are TGCGCCAGCAGTGAGTCCCCCGCAACTAATGAAAAACTGTTTTTT. The chain joins TRBV10-2 to TRBJ1-4, with D unclear. The CDR3 length is 15 residues. Trimming pared 0 bases from V and 0 bases from J, leaving 5 bases between. Germline V gene data show CDR1 as WSHSY and CDR2 as SAAADI.

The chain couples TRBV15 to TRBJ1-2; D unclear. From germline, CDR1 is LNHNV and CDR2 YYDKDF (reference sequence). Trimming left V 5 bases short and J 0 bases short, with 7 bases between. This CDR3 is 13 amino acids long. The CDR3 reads CATSVGTNYGYTF. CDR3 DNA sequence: TGTGCCACCAGCGTCGGGACTAACTATGGCTACACCTTC.

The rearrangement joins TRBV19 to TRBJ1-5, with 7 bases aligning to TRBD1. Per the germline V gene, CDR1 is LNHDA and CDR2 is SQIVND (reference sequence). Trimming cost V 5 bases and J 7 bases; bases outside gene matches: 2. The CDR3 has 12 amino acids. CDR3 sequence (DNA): TGTGCCAGTAGTCAGGGGGAACAGCCCCAGCATTTT. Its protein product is CASSQGEQPQHF.

The CDR3 DNA sequence: TGCGCCAGCAGCTTGATTCCGTCAGGGGACGGCGGGGAGCTGTTTTTT. It codes for CASSLIPSGDGGELFF. V usage is TRBV5-1 and J usage is TRBJ2-2; maybe TRBD1 (6 bases). The CDR3 is 16 residues long. In germline, CDR1 is SGHRS, CDR2 YFSETQ. Deletions cut 1 base from V and 7 bases from J, with 17 bases between.

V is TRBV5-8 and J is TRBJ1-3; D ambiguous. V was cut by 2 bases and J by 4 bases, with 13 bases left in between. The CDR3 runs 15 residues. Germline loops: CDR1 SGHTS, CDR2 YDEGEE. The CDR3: CASSFLFGSGNTIYF. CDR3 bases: TGTGCCAGCAGCTTCCTTTTTGGCTCAGGAAACACCATATATTTT.

The CDR3, as DNA: TGTGCCAGCAGTTGGGGGACTAGCGGCTTCTACGAGCAGTACTTC. Its protein is CASSWGTSGFYEQYF. This rearrangement joins TRBV27 to TRBJ2-7, with TRBD2 identical over 11 bases. Germline assignment: CDR1 MNHEY and CDR2 SMNVEV (reference sequence). With V trimmed by 4 bases and J by 3 bases, 5 bases remained unmatched. There are 15 residues in the CDR3.

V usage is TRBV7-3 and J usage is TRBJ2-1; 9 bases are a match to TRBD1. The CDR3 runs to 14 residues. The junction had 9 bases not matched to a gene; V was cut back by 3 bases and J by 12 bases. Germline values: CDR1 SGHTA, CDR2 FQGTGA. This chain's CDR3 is CASSLDRGSPGQFF. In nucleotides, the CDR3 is TGTGCCAGCAGCTTGGACAGGGGATCCCCGGGGCAGTTCTTC.

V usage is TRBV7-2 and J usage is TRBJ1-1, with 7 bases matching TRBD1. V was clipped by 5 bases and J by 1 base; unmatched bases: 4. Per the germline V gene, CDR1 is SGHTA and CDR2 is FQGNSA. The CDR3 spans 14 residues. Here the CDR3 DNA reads TGTGCCAGCAGCACCCGGACAGGGAACACTGAAGCTTTCTTT. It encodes CASSTRTGNTEAFF.

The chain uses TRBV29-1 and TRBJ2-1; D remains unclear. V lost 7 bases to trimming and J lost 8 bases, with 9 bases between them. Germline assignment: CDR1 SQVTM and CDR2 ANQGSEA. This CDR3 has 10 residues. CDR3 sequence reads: CSAERYEQFF. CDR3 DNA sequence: TGCAGCGCCGAGAGGTATGAGCAGTTCTTC.

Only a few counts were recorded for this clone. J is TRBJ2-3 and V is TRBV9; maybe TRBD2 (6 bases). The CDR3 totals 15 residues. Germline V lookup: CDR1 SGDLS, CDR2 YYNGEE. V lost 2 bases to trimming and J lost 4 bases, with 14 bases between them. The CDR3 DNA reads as TGTGCCAGCAGCGTTTACTCGGGAGTCGCAGATACGCAGTATTTT. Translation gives CASSVYSGVADTQYF. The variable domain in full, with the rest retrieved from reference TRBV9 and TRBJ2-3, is DSGVTQTPKHLITATGQRVTLRCSPRSGDLSVYWYQQSLDQGLQFLIQYYNGEERAKGNILERFSAQQFPDLHSELNLSSLELGDSALYFCASSVYSGVADTQYFGPGTRLTVL.